This T cell receptor beta chain is drawn from a study of control samples from healthy donors and cancer patients. Here immunoSEQ multiplex PCR was the method, and the copy in TCRdb shows in-frame clones only, minus some. This sample has 250,000 to 300,000 clones, with over 70% found just once. The germline V gene encodes CDR1 MNHNY and CDR2 SVGAGI (reference sequence). The V end lost 5 bases, the J end lost 0 bases, and 19 bases lay between the germline ends. This CDR3 spans 17 amino acids. The V call is TRBV6-6, the J call TRBJ1-1, with a weak D call TRBD1 (5 bases). The sequence was obtained from a woman aged 60-75 years with lung cancer. The sequencing sample was made of PBMCs. CDR3 residues: CASSPPGQIVMNTEAFF. The DNA of the CDR3 is TGTGCCAGCAGTCCCCCAGGGCAGATAGTTATGAACACTGAAGCTTTCTTT.